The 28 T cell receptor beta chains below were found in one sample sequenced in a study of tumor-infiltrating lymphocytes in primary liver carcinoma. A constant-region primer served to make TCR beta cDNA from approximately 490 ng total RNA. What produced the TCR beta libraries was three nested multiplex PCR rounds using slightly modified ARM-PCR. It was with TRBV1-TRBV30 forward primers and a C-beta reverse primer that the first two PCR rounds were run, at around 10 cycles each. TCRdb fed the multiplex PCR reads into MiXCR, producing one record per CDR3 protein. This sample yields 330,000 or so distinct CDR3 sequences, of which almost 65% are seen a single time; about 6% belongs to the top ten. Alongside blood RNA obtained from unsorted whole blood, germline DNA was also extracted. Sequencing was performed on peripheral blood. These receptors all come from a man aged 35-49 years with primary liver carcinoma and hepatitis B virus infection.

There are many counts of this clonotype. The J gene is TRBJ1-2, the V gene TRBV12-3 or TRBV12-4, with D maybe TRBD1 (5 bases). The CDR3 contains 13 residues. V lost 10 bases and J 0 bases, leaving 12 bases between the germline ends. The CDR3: CAIQGAANYGYTF. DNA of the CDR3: TGTGCCATCCAGGGAGCAGCTAACTATGGCTACACCTTC.

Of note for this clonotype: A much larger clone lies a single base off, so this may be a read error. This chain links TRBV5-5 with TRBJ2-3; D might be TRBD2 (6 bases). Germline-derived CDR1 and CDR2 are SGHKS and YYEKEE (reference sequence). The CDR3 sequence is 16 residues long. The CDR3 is CASSFGGPLSRDTQYF. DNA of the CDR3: TGTGCCAGCAGCTTCGGGGGACCTCTGAGCAGAGATACGCAGTATTTT. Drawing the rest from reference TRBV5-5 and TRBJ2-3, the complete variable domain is DAGVTQSPTHLIKTRGQQVTLRCSPISGHKSVSWYQQVLGQGPQFIFQYYEKEERGRGNFPDRFSARQFPNYSSELNVNALLLGDSALYLCASSFGGPLSRDTQYFGPGTRLTVL.

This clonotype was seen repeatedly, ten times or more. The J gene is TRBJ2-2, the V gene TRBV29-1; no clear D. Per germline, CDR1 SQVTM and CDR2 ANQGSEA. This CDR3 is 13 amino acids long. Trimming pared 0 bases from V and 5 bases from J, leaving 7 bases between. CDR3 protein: CSVEDRRTGELFF. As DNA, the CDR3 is TGCAGCGTTGAAGATCGGCGAACCGGGGAGCTGTTTTTT.

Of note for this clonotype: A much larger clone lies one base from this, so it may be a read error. The CDR3 DNA is TGTGTCAGCAGCCAAGGCCGGCTTTCACCCCTCCACTTT. It yields the protein CVSSQGRLSPLHF. The V and J genes are TRBV14 and TRBJ1-6; the D is unclear. CDR3 length: 13 residues. Per the germline V gene, CDR1 is SGHDN and CDR2 is FVKESK.

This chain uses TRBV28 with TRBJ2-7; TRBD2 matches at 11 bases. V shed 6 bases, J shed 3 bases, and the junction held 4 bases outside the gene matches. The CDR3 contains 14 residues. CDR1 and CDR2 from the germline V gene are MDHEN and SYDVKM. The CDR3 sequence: CASRQGLAGYEQYF. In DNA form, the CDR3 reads TGTGCCAGCAGACAAGGACTAGCGGGCTACGAGCAGTACTTC.

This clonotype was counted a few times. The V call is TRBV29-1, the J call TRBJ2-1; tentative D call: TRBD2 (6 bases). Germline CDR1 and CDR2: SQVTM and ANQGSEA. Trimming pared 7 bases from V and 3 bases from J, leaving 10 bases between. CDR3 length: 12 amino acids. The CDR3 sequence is CSGGLHYNEQFF. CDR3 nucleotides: TGCAGCGGGGGACTCCACTACAATGAGCAGTTCTTC.

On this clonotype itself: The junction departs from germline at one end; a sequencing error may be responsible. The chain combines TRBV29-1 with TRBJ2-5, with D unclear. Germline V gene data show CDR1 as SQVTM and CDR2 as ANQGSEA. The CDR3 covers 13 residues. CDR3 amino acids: CSGLSGPEETQYF. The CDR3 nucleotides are TGCAGCGGCCTGTCCGGGCCGGAAGAGACTCAGTACTTC. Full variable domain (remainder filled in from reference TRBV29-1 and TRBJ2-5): SAVISQKPSRDICQRGTSLTIQCQVDSQVTMMFWYRQQPGQSLTLIATANQGSEATYESGFVIDKFPISRPNLTFSTLTVSNMSPEDSSIYLCSGLSGPEETQYFGPGTRLLVL.

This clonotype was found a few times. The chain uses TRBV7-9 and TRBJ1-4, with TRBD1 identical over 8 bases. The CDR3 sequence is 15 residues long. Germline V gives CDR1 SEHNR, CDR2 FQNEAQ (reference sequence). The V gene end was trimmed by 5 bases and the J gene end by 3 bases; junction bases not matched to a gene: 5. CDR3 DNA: TGTGCCAGCAGCACCCGACAGGGGTCTAATGAAAAACTGTTTTTT. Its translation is CASSTRQGSNEKLFF.

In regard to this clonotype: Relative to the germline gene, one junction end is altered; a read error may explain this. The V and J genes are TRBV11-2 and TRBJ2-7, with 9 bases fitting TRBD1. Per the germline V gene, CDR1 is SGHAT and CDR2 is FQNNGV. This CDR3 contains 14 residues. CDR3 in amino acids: CASSLGTGSYVQYF. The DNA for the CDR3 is TGTGCCAGTAGCTTAGGGACAGGGAGTTACGTGCAGTACTTC.

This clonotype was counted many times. The CDR3 nucleotides read TGTGCCAGCAGCCAATTGCTACCAACCCAGGCTAGCGGACAAGAGACCCAGTACTTC. The encoded protein is CASSQLLPTQASGQETQYF. The chain is built from TRBV4-2 and TRBJ2-5; 7 positions agree with TRBD2. V lost 2 bases and J lost 2; bases outside the gene matches: 17. This CDR3 is built from 19 residues. Germline V gene sequence: CDR1 LGHNA, CDR2 YNFKEQ.

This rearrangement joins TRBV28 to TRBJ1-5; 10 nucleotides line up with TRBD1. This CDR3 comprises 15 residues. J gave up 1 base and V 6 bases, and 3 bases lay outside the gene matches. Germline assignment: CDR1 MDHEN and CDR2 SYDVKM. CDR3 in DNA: TGTGCCAGCAGCAGGACAGGGGGAAGCAATCAGCCCCAGCATTTT. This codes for CASSRTGGSNQPQHF. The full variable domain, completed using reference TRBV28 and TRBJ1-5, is DVKVTQSSRYLVKRTGEKVFLECVQDMDHENMFWYRQDPGLGLRLIYFSYDVKMKEKGDIPEGYSVSREKKERFSLILESASTNQTSMYLCASSRTGGSNQPQHFGDGTRLSIL.

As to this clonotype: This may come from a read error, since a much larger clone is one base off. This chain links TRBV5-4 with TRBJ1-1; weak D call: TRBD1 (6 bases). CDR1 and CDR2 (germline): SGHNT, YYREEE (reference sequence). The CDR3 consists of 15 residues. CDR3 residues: CTSSLDGTSNTEAFF. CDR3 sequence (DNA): TGTACCAGCAGCTTGGATGGGACATCGAACACTGAAGCTTTCTTT.

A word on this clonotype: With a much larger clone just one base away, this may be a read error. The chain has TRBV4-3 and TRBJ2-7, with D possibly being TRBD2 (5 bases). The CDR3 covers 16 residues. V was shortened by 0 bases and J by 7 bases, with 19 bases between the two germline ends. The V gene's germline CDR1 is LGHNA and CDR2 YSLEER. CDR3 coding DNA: TGCGCCAGCAGCCAAGATCGGCGGGCGCGGTACAATGAGCAGTACTTC. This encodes CASSQDRRARYNEQYF.

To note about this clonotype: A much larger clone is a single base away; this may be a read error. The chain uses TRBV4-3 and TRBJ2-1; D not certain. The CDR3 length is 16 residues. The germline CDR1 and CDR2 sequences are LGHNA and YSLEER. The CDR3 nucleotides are TGCACCAGCAGCCAAGACGCTATCAGCTCCTACAATGAGCAGTTCTTC. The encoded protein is CTSSQDAISSYNEQFF.

This CDR3 reads CIYTGTASYEQYF. The CDR3 coding sequence is TGCATCTACACCGGGACAGCCTCCTACGAGCAGTACTTC. The chain uses TRBV29-1 and TRBJ2-7, with TRBD1 matching 7 bases. CDR3 length: 13 amino acids. Germline assignment: CDR1 SQVTM and CDR2 ANQGSEA.

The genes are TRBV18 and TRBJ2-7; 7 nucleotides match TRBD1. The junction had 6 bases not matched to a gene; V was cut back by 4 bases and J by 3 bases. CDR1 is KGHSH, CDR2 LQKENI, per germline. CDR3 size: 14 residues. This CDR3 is CASSLGQVLYEQYF. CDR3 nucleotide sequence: TGTGCCAGCTCACTAGGACAGGTGCTCTACGAGCAGTACTTC.

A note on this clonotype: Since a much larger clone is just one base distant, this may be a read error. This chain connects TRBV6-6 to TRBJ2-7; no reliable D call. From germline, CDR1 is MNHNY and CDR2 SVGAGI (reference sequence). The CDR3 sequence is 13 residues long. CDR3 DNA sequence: TGTGCCCGCAGTTTTAGACTGGGCCACGAGCAGTACTTC. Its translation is CARSFRLGHEQYF.

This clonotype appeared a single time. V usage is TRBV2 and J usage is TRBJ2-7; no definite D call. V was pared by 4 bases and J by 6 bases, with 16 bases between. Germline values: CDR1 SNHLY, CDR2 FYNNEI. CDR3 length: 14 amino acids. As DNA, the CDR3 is TGTGCCAGCAGTGTTATACTTCCCAGCAGCGAGCAGTACTTC. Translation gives CASSVILPSSEQYF. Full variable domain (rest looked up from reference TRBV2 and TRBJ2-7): EPEVTQTPSHQVTQMGQEVILRCVPISNHLYFYWYRQILGQKVEFLVSFYNNEISEKSEIFDDQFSVERPDGSNFTLKIRSTKLEDSAMYFCASSVILPSSEQYFGPGTRLTVT.

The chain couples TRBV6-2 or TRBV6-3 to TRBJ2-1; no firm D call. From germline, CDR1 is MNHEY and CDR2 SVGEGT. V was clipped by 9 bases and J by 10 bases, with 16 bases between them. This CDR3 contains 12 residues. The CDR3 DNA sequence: TGTGCCAGGAGCCGTAGTCGGAAAGAGCAGTTCTTC. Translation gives CARSRSRKEQFF.

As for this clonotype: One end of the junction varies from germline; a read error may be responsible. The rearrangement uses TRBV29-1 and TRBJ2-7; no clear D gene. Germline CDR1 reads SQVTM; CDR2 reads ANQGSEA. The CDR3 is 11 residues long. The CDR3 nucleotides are TGCAGCCTTGATATCAACTACGAGCGGTACTTC. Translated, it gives CSLDINYERYF.

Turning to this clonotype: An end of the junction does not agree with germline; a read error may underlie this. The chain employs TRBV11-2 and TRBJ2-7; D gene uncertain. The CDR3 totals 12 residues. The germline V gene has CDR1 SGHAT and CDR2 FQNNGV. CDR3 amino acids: CTSTAVGYKQYF. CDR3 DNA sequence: TGTACCAGCACAGCCGTCGGCTACAAGCAGTACTTC.

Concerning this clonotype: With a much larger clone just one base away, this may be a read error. The CDR3 bases are TGTGCCAGCAGTCCAAACAGGGACATGGGAAACACTGAAGCTCTCTTT. Translating it yields CASSPNRDMGNTEALF. The V call is TRBV6-5, the J call TRBJ1-1; tentative D call: TRBD1 (6 bases). This CDR3 is built from 16 residues. Germline values: CDR1 MNHEY, CDR2 SVGAGI.

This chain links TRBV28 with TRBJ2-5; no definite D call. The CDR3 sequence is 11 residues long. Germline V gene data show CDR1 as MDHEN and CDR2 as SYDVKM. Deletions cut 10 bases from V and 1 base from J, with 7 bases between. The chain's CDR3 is CAISSQETQYF. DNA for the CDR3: TGTGCCATCAGCTCCCAAGAGACCCAGTACTTC.

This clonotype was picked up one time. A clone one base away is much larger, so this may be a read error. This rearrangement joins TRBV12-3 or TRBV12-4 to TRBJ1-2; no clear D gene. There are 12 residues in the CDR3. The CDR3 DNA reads TGTGCCACCAGTCCAGGCCTGGGTGGCTACACCTTC. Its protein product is CATSPGLGGYTF.

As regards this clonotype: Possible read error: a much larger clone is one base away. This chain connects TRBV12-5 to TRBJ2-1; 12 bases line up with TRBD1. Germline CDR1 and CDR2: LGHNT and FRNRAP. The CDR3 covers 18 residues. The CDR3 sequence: CANGLVLVPGQGAVEQFF. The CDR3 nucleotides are TGTGCTAATGGTTTGGTCCTAGTCCCGGGACAGGGGGCAGTAGAGCAGTTCTTC. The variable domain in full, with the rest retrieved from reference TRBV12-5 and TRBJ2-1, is DARVTQTPRHKVTEMGQEVTMRCQPILGHNTVFWYRQTMMQGLELLAYFRNRAPLDDSGMPKDRFSAEMPDATLATLKIQPSEPRDSAVYFCANGLVLVPGQGAVEQFFGPGTRLTVL.

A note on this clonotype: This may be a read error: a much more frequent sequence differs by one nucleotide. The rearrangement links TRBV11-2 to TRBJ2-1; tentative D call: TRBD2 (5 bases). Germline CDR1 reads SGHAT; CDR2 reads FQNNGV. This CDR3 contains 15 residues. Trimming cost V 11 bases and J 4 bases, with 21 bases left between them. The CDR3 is CAGGGPGNLYNEQFF. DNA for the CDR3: TGTGCCGGCGGCGGGCCGGGAAATCTTTACAATGAGCAGTTCTTC.

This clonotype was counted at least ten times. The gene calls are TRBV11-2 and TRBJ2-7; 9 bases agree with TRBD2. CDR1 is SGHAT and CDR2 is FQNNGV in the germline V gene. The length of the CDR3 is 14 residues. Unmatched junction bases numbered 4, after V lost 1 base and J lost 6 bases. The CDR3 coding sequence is TGTGCCAGCAGCTTAGGGGGACTAGCAAGCGAGCAGTACTTC. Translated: CASSLGGLASEQYF.

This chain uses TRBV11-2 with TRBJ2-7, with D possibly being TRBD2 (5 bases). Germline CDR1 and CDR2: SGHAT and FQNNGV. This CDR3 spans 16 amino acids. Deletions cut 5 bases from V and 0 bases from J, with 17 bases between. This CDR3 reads CASSPRIEAGSYEQYF. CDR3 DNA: TGTGCCAGCAGCCCACGGATAGAGGCGGGCTCCTACGAGCAGTACTTC.